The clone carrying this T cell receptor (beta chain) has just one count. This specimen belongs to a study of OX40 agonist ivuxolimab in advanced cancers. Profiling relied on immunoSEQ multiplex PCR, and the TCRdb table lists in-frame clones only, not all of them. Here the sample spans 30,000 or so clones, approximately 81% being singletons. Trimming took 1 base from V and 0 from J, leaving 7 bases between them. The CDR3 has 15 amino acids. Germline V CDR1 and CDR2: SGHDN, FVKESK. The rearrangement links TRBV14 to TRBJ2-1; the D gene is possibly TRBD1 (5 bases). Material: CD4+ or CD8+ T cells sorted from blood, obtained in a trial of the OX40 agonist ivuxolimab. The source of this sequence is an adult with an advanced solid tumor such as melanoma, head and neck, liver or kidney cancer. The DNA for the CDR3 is TGTGCCAGCAGCCAAGGACAGAGCTCCTACAATGAGCAGTTCTTC. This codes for CASSQGQSSYNEQFF. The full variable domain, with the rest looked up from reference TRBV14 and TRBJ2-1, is EAGVTQFPSHSVIEKGQTVTLRCDPISGHDNLYWYRRVMGKEIKFLLHFVKESKQDESGMPNNRFLAERTGGTYSTLKVQPAELEDSGVYFCASSQGQSSYNEQFFGPGTRLTVL.